This T cell receptor (beta chain) was profiled in a study of blood T cell repertoires in COVID-19. Whole-study context: Sources were T cells, B-cell-depleted T cells, or PBMCs; the material itself was cDNA or gDNA.

Germline V gene lookup returns CDR1 SEHNR and CDR2 FQNEAQ (reference sequence). This CDR3 spans 16 amino acids. V was shortened by 3 bases and J by 6 bases, with 21 bases between the two germline ends. The table came from immunoSEQ multiplex PCR; TCRdb's copy has only in-frame clones and leaves some out. The repertoire holds around 200,000 clones, 70% to 90% seen once, with roughly 11% in the top ten. The origin of this receptor is a woman in her sixties with COVID-19, enrolled during active disease. Sequenced input: peripheral blood. This chain joins TRBV7-9 and TRBJ2-7; D is perhaps TRBD2 (6 bases). The CDR3 nucleotides read TGTGCCAGCAGCTTCCTCCGGGACTCCGATCTGGGCGAGCAGTACTTC. It yields the protein CASSFLRDSDLGEQYF.